The rows below give T cell receptor beta chains drawn from one sample of a study of neurological immune-mediated disorders. A single record per CDR3 protein comes from TCRdb applying MiXCR to the 5' RACE reads. The sample has 45,000 to 55,000 distinct CDR3 sequences, 10% seen once. Sequencing was carried out using PBMCs. The receptors stem from a middle-aged woman with HTLV-1-associated myelopathy (HAM/TSP). Each CDR3 is given with its conserved first and last residue. D genes are given only for firm matches. Clone sizes are given selectively: once, few, many, or a class where the clone is expanded.

clone size: once; J gene: TRBJ2-3; D gene: NA; V gene: TRBV5-5; CDR3 DNA: TGTGCCAGCAGCTTTTGGCAAGATACGCAGTATTTT; CDR3 protein: CASSFWQDTQYF
clone size: many; J gene: TRBJ2-1; D gene: NA; V gene: TRBV20-1; CDR3 DNA: TGCAGTGCTAGCCGGGACTCTCGGGGTGAGCAGTTCTTC; CDR3 protein: CSASRDSRGEQFF
clone size: many; J gene: TRBJ1-5; D gene: NA; V gene: TRBV6-4; CDR3 DNA: TGTGCCAGCAGTGACTCCGACCCCTATGGCAATCAGCCCCAGCATTTT; CDR3 protein: CASSDSDPYGNQPQHF
clone size: many; J gene: TRBJ2-7; D gene: TRBD2; V gene: TRBV5-6; CDR3 DNA: TGTGCCAGCAGCTATTCGGGGACTAACTCCTACGAGCAGTACTTC; CDR3 protein: CASSYSGTNSYEQYF
clone size: many; J gene: TRBJ1-2; D gene: NA; V gene: TRBV10-3; CDR3 DNA: TGTGCCATCAGTGAGAGAGGTGACTATGGCTACACCTTC; CDR3 protein: CAISERGDYGYTF
clone size: many; J gene: TRBJ2-4; D gene: NA; V gene: TRBV4-1; CDR3 DNA: TGCGCCAGCAGCCATCCGGTCGTAGCCAAAAACATTCAGTACTTC; CDR3 protein: CASSHPVVAKNIQYF
clone size: many; J gene: TRBJ1-1; D gene: TRBD1; V gene: TRBV7-7; CDR3 DNA: TGTGCCAGCAGAGGACAGGATCCCATAGAGAACACTGAAGCTTTCTTT; CDR3 protein: CASRGQDPIENTEAFF
clone size: many; J gene: TRBJ1-2; D gene: NA; V gene: TRBV11-3; CDR3 DNA: TGTGCCAGCAGCTTACGATCAAGTGCCAGAGGCTACACCTTC; CDR3 protein: CASSLRSSARGYTF
clone size: many; J gene: TRBJ1-2; D gene: NA; V gene: TRBV29-1; CDR3 DNA: TGCAGCGTTGAAGTTCCTCCCTATGGCTACACCTTC; CDR3 protein: CSVEVPPYGYTF
clone size: medium-sized; J gene: TRBJ2-7; D gene: TRBD2; V gene: TRBV7-2; CDR3 DNA: TGTGTCAGCAGCTTAGCCCCTAGCGGGGGGGGACAGTCCCGCGAGCAGTACTTC; CDR3 protein: CVSSLAPSGGGQSREQYF
clone size: NA; J gene: TRBJ2-3; D gene: TRBD1; V gene: TRBV7-6; CDR3 DNA: TGTGCCAGCAGCTTCCATCCGGGACAGGGAATGGGGCCAGATACGCAGTATTTT; CDR3 protein: CASSFHPGQGMGPDTQYF
clone size: many; J gene: TRBJ2-1; D gene: NA; V gene: TRBV14; CDR3 DNA: TGTGCCAGCAGCCAAACAGGGTCTAATGAGCAGTTCTTC; CDR3 protein: CASSQTGSNEQFF
clone size: many; J gene: TRBJ2-3; D gene: TRBD1; V gene: TRBV5-1; CDR3 DNA: TGCGCCAGCAGCTTGGCCTTGGGACAGGGATCAGATACGCAGTATTTT; CDR3 protein: CASSLALGQGSDTQYF
clone size: many; J gene: TRBJ2-1; D gene: TRBD1; V gene: TRBV5-1; CDR3 DNA: TGCGCCAGCAGCTCGGGACAGGAGTACAATGAGCAGTTCTTC; CDR3 protein: CASSSGQEYNEQFF
clone size: NA; J gene: TRBJ1-3; D gene: NA; V gene: TRBV7-2; CDR3 DNA: TGTGCCAGCAGCTTATCGTGGAGATCTGGAAACACCATATATTTT; CDR3 protein: CASSLSWRSGNTIYF
clone size: many; J gene: TRBJ1-4; D gene: NA; V gene: TRBV20-1; CDR3 DNA: TGCAGTGCTAGAGAGTTACAGGGAGTCACTAATGAAAAACTGTTTTTT; CDR3 protein: CSARELQGVTNEKLFF
clone size: many; J gene: TRBJ1-5; D gene: NA; V gene: TRBV19; CDR3 DNA: TGTGCCAGTAGTGCGTCGCAGGGACTTAGCAATCAGCCCCAGCATTTT; CDR3 protein: CASSASQGLSNQPQHF
clone size: NA; J gene: TRBJ2-3; D gene: NA; V gene: TRBV6-2/TRBV6-3; CDR3 DNA: TGTGCCAGCAGTTACTGTGGTGATACGCAGTATTTT; CDR3 protein: CASSYCGDTQYF
clone size: many; J gene: TRBJ1-2; D gene: NA; V gene: TRBV20-1; CDR3 DNA: TGCAGTGCCCAGAGGGGCGAGGGCTATGGCTACACCTTC; CDR3 protein: CSAQRGEGYGYTF
clone size: many; J gene: TRBJ1-4; D gene: NA; V gene: TRBV25-1; CDR3 DNA: TGTGCCAGCAGGGAAACCGCTGAACCAACTAATGAAAAACTGTTTTTT; CDR3 protein: CASRETAEPTNEKLFF
clone size: many; J gene: TRBJ2-3; D gene: TRBD2; V gene: TRBV12-3/TRBV12-4; CDR3 DNA: TGTGCCAGCAGCTTGATCCAGCGGGAGGGCAGGGATACGCAGTATTTT; CDR3 protein: CASSLIQREGRDTQYF
clone size: NA; J gene: TRBJ2-2; D gene: NA; V gene: TRBV18; CDR3 DNA: TGTGCCAGCTCACCTTCGGGACAAGCGAACACCGGGGAGCTGTTTTTT; CDR3 protein: CASSPSGQANTGELFF
clone size: many; J gene: TRBJ1-5; D gene: NA; V gene: TRBV6-5; CDR3 DNA: TGTGCCAGCAGCAGAGGGGGTCGGGAGCCCCAGCATTTT; CDR3 protein: CASSRGGREPQHF
clone size: many; J gene: TRBJ1-6; D gene: NA; V gene: TRBV10-2; CDR3 DNA: TGCGCCAGCAGTGAATCGGGAAGAGATAATTCACCCCTCCACTTT; CDR3 protein: CASSESGRDNSPLHF
clone size: many; J gene: TRBJ1-3; D gene: NA; V gene: TRBV7-6; CDR3 DNA: TGTGCCAGCAGCAAAGACCTCTCTGGAAACACCATATATTTT; CDR3 protein: CASSKDLSGNTIYF
clone size: many; J gene: TRBJ1-5; D gene: TRBD1; V gene: TRBV4-2; CDR3 DNA: TGTGCCAGCAGCCAAGTGGGCCCCACCGGACAGGACGATAGCAATCAGCCCCAGCATTTT; CDR3 protein: CASSQVGPTGQDDSNQPQHF
clone size: many; J gene: TRBJ2-4; D gene: TRBD2; V gene: TRBV7-9; CDR3 DNA: TGTGCCAGCAGTTCCGGGGGGGCTGAAAACATTCAGTACTTC; CDR3 protein: CASSSGGAENIQYF
clone size: many; J gene: TRBJ2-7; D gene: NA; V gene: TRBV6-6; CDR3 DNA: TGTGCCAGCAGTCCGAACAGGGAACGGAGCTCCTACGAGCAGTACTTC; CDR3 protein: CASSPNRERSSYEQYF
clone size: many; J gene: TRBJ2-7; D gene: NA; V gene: TRBV5-6; CDR3 DNA: TGTGCCAGCAGCCTGGCCCGAGGGGGATCCTACGAGCAGTACTTC; CDR3 protein: CASSLARGGSYEQYF
clone size: many; J gene: TRBJ2-7; D gene: NA; V gene: TRBV20-1; CDR3 DNA: TGCAGTGCTAGCCTCCCCGGGACAACCTACGAGCAGTACTTC; CDR3 protein: CSASLPGTTYEQYF
clone size: many; J gene: TRBJ1-2; D gene: NA; V gene: TRBV12-3/TRBV12-4; CDR3 DNA: TGTGCCAGCAGCCCACAGGGAAGCTATGGCTACACCTTC; CDR3 protein: CASSPQGSYGYTF
clone size: many; J gene: TRBJ2-1; D gene: TRBD2; V gene: TRBV4-3; CDR3 DNA: TGCGCCAGCAGCCAAGGGACTAGCGGGAGCCGCGATGAGCAGTTCTTC; CDR3 protein: CASSQGTSGSRDEQFF
clone size: many; J gene: TRBJ1-5; D gene: NA; V gene: TRBV15; CDR3 DNA: TGTGCCACCAGCAGATCGTGGGGGGACAATCAGCCCCAGCATTTT; CDR3 protein: CATSRSWGDNQPQHF
clone size: many; J gene: TRBJ2-6; D gene: NA; V gene: TRBV5-1; CDR3 DNA: TGCGCCAGCAGCTTGGCGGGGGGGGCCAACGTCCTGACTTTC; CDR3 protein: CASSLAGGANVLTF
clone size: many; J gene: TRBJ1-5; D gene: NA; V gene: TRBV4-1; CDR3 DNA: TGCGCCAGCAGCCAAGATCCGGGGGGGGATCAGCCCCAGCATTTT; CDR3 protein: CASSQDPGGDQPQHF
clone size: few; J gene: TRBJ2-1; D gene: TRBD2; V gene: TRBV5-1; CDR3 DNA: TGCGCCAGCAGCTTGCGGCTAGCGGGGGGTTTAGGATACTTTAACTACAATGAGCAGTTCTTC; CDR3 protein: CASSLRLAGGLGYFNYNEQFF
clone size: many; J gene: TRBJ1-1; D gene: NA; V gene: TRBV6-5; CDR3 DNA: TGTGCCAGCAGCCAGGGGAGTCTGACTGAAGCTTTCTTT; CDR3 protein: CASSQGSLTEAFF
clone size: NA; J gene: TRBJ1-6; D gene: NA; V gene: TRBV3-1; CDR3 DNA: TGTGCCAGCAGCCAAGGGCGGTGGTATACACCCCTCCACTTT; CDR3 protein: CASSQGRWYTPLHF
clone size: NA; J gene: TRBJ2-7; D gene: NA; V gene: TRBV20-1; CDR3 DNA: TGCAGTGCCGCAGGACATTCCTACGAGCAGTACTTC; CDR3 protein: CSAAGHSYEQYF